Listed here is a single T cell receptor beta chain. Its cognate antigen is unknown. A read error may produce the germline difference seen at one junction end. The donors, nominally healthy at sampling, likely had unrecorded immune exposures. Primers included in the PCR were 60 Vbeta and 13 Jbeta primers. TCRdb's copy holds only in-frame clones and misses some; the assay was immunoSEQ multiplex PCR. The data contain over 110,000 clones, more than 75% of them singletons. CDR3 length: 12 amino acids. CDR1 SEHNR and CDR2 FQNEAQ come from the germline V gene (reference sequence). The sample comes from a study of cytomegalovirus exposure and HLA in healthy donors. Study-level results: Investigators reported more than 150 TCR beta chains as tied to cytomegalovirus. Presence/absence analyses supposed approximately even sequencing depth among donors. Some V segments, including TRBV6-2 and TRBV6-3, were excluded as indistinguishable.

Source material: PBMCs. The rearrangement uses TRBV7-9 and TRBJ2-1; TRBD2 might be the D (5 bases). This receptor was identified in a female donor in good health and CMV-seronegative. CDR3 residues: CSSSLASDEQFF. In nucleotides, the CDR3 is TGTTCCAGCAGCTTAGCGTCAGATGAGCAGTTCTTC.